In its sample, the clone carrying this T cell receptor beta chain was seen a few times. What it binds is not known. The ends were cut back, 4 bases at V and 0 bases at J, with 10 bases in the middle. The germline V gene encodes CDR1 MNHNY and CDR2 SVGAGI (reference sequence). The CDR3 has 15 residues. This specimen belongs to a study of human T cells and chemical hapten exposure. Study results and limitations: After DPC sensitization, TCRs above 1 in 1000 frequency showed no change.

Time point specified: patch test 1, 2 weeks after DPC sensitization. Treatment described: therapeutic diphenylcyclopropenone sensitization with weekly scalp DPC. Library construction involved attaching unique molecular identifiers to individual cDNA molecules, which allowed quantitative, reproducible TCR counting. TCRdb itself ran the RACE reads through MiXCR, one entry per CDR3 protein. This table holds 180,000 or so distinct CDR3 sequences, about 20% found once. This chain links TRBV6-6 with TRBJ2-4; D is perhaps TRBD2 (6 bases). This TCR was recovered from a woman in her fifties or sixties with alopecia areata. Some clones in this sample may be carry-over from other donors' samples. The sequences come from whole blood, collected in connection with sensitization to the hapten diphenylcyclopropenone (DPC). CDR3 in DNA: TGTGCCAGCAGTTTCCCCGGGGGAGCCAAAAACATTCAGTACTTC. Encoded protein: CASSFPGGAKNIQYF.